This entry concerns a single TCR beta chain. The method was immunoSEQ multiplex PCR; TCRdb's version includes in-frame clones alone and lacks a portion of them. Of 110,000 to 150,000 clones in the sample, approximately 87% are singletons; the top ten hold 3.5% to 4.5%. The CDR3 loop spans 15 amino acids. Germline V lookup: CDR1 MGHRA, CDR2 YSYEKL. The V and J ends lost 0 bases and 4 bases respectively, with 10 bases between them. The sample comes from a study of blood T cell repertoires in COVID-19. This receptor was obtained from a woman aged 40 to 55 with acute or convalescent COVID-19. The chain couples TRBV4-1 to TRBJ1-3, with D uncertain. The sample taken for sequencing was peripheral blood. The chain's CDR3 is CASSQEAPSGNTIYF. In DNA, the CDR3 is TGCGCCAGCAGCCAAGAGGCCCCCTCCGGAAACACCATATATTTT.